Included here is one TCR beta chain sequence, with context. It lacks a known antigen. No base qualities exist here, and no much larger clone lies one base off it. This sample is part of a study of shared clonotypes between healthy human individuals (dated by TCRdb to about 2020). For context, the study as a whole: The cohort comprised a couple of women and a few men aged 18 to 49 years. To increase sequencing depth and limit assay-specific biases, different laboratories used diverse techniques to prepare libraries and sequence TCR repertoires. Leukapheresis yielded between about 0.85 and 10 billion PBMCs per donor. For each donor, three plates each were used for CD4 naive and CD4 memory, two plates were used for CD8 naive, and one plate was used for CD8 memory. To estimate repertoire size and how much clonotypes are shared between individuals, the study performed deep sequencing of blood TCR repertoires from roughly five healthy adults.

CDR1 and CDR2, looked up from the germline V gene, are SGHDT and YYEEEE. The CDR3 runs 15 amino acids, cysteine and phenylalanine included. This entry keeps only the CDR3 DNA: 45 bases, framed from base 1. V is pared back by 3 bases and J by 0 bases, with 12 bases lying between the germline termini. The donors were healthy, HIV-negative adults with no recently reported acute infections or vaccinations. Every donor was a Caucasian adult residing in Nashville, Tennessee, USA. CD4+ T cells were enriched by magnetic negative selection; naive cells were then positively selected on CD45RA, and the negative fraction formed the memory subset. Blood was obtained by leukapheresis, after which PBMCs were separated by Ficoll-Histopaque density gradient centrifugation and cryopreserved in liquid nitrogen vapor phase. Analytical flow cytometry was used to check the purity and quantity of each magnetically sorted T cell population. From each sorted fraction, genomic DNA was isolated and quantified by UV absorbance on a Nanodrop 2000c.

Overall results and qualifications from the work: When a few donors were compared, the shared fraction of clonotypes was around 5.1% for naive CD4, roughly 3.3% for naive CD8, 2.3% for memory CD4, and 0.3% to 0.5% for memory CD8. Only blood was sampled, and tissue TCR repertoires likely differ from those in blood. Naive subsets generally had larger estimated clonotype richness than memory subsets. Pairwise subsampling led to the expectation that sequencing depth would affect the degree of clonotype sharing among donors. Compared with non-shared clonotypes, the clonotypes found in all four sorted-subset donors had higher generation probabilities. The genetic and exposure-history diversity represented was limited by the small number of donors. Rarefaction of sorted-subset datasets indicated incomplete sequencing despite the large sequencing depth.

Using the deep immunoSEQ assay, TCR CDR3 regions were amplified from genomic DNA by multiplex PCR. Extracted genomic DNA from each cell subset was spread evenly across all wells of several immunoSEQ 96-well plates, with each plate serving as a replicate. For sorted subsets, roughly 200 ng of genomic DNA, equivalent to 30,000 or so T cell genomes, went into each replicate PCR. The purified libraries were quantified using a Qubit 3.0 fluorometer, sized with a Bioanalyzer 2100, and then quantified again using the KAPA Library Quantification kit. Each immunoSEQ 96-well plate was sequenced on its own single-read 150-cycle Illumina NextSeq 550 flow cell. The authors processed their data as follows. Because the immunoSEQ output included only junctional sequences and no quality scores, the filtering could not be the same as the filtering used for full-length reads. Sequences were annotated with PyIR, a Python wrapper for IgBLAST v1.9, and V/J genes and CDR3 were assigned using IMGT germline references. Reads were filtered out if the reads had weak V/J assignments (E-value above 1e-6), no CDR3, stop codons, out-of-frame junctions, or ambiguous translated residues. V3J clonotypes were defined by identical inferred V gene, J gene, and CDR3 amino acid sequence. The percentage overlap between two repertoires was calculated by dividing the number of shared unique clonotypes by the size of the smaller repertoire. RTK rarefaction, the Chao1 estimator, and Recon v2.1 estimates of unobserved clonotypes were used to assess repertoire richness. For all TCRbeta clonotypes obtained by the gDNA method from a few donors, generation probabilities were computed with OLGA. TCRdb re-hosts the immuneACCESS table, in-frame sequences only. Its copies lack some clones; in the studies checked, an unresolved V gene accounts for under half of them, and the cause for the rest is not known. V and J calls and clone size follow that table, whereas D and trimming were derived from the DNA. This sample holds about 1.5 million clones; roughly 96% were observed only once. The ten largest make up roughly 1.1% of the sample.

Sequenced sample: naive CD4+ T cells sorted from blood. The cell subset or site label for this specimen denotes: CD45RA+ positively selected. The receptor was isolated from a man aged 30 to 39 in good health. This sequence uses TRBV5-6 and TRBJ1-1; no D gene can be assigned with confidence. Here the CDR3 is given as CASSSVRHLNTEAFF. The DNA sequence is given as TGTGCCAGCAGCTCGGTGAGACACTTGAACACTGAAGCTTTCTTT.